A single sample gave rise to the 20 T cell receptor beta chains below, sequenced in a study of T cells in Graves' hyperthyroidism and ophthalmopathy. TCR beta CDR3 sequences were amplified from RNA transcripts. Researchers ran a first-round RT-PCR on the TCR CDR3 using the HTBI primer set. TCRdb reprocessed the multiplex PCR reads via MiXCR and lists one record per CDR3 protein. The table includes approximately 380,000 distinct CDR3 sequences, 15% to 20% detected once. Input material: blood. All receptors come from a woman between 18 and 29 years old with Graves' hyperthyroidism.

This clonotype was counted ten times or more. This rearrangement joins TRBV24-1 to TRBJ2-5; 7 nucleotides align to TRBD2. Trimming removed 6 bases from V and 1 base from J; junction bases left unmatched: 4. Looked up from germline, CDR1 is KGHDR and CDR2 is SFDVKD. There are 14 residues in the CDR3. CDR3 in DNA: TGTGCCACCAGTCTCACGGGGGGCCAAGAGACCCAGTACTTC. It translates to CATSLTGGQETQYF.

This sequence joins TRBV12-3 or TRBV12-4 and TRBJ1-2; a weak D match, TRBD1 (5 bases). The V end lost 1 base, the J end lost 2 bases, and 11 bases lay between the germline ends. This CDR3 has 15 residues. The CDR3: CASSLGGRENYGYTF. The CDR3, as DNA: TGTGCCAGCAGTTTAGGGGGCAGGGAAAACTATGGCTACACCTTC.

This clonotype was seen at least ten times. The CDR3 coding sequence is TGTGCCAGCGTTTTCGGGGGGGAGACCCAGTACTTC. The encoded protein is CASVFGGETQYF. This chain uses TRBV12-3 or TRBV12-4 with TRBJ2-5; 7 bases map to TRBD2. The V gene end was trimmed by 8 bases and the J gene end by 5 bases; junction bases not matched to a gene: 5. The CDR3 extends over 12 amino acids.

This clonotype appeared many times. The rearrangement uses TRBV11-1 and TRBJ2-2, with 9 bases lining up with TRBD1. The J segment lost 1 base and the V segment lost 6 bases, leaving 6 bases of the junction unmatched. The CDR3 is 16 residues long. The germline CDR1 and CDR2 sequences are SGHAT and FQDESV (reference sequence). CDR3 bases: TGTGCCAGCAGTCGGGACAGGGAGAGGAACACCGGGGAGCTGTTTTTT. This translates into CASSRDRERNTGELFF.

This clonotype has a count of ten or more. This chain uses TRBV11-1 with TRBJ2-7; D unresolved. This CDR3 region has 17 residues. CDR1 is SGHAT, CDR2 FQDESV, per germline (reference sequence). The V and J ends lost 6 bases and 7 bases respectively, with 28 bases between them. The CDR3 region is CASSPSDYGTRQSEQYF. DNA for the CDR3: TGTGCCAGCAGTCCATCCGATTATGGTACCCGGCAGTCGGAGCAGTACTTC.

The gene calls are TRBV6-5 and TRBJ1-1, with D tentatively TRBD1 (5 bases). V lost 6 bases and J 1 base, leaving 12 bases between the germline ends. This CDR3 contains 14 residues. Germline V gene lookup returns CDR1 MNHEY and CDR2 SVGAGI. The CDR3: CASSYGDGNTEAFF. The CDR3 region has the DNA TGTGCCAGCAGCTACGGGGACGGGAACACTGAAGCTTTCTTT.

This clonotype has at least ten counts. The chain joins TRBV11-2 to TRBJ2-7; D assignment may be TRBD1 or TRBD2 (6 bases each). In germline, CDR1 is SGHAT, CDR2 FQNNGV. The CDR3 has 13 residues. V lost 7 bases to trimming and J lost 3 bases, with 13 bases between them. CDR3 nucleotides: TGTGCCAGCAACGAGGGGGGCGGCTACGAGCAGTACTTC. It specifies CASNEGGGYEQYF.

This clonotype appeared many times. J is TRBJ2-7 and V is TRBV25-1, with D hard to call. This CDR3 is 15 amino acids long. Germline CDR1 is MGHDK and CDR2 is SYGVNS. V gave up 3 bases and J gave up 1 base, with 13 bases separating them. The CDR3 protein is CASSEIRAPSYEQYF. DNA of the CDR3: TGTGCCAGCAGTGAGATAAGGGCCCCTTCCTACGAGCAGTACTTC.

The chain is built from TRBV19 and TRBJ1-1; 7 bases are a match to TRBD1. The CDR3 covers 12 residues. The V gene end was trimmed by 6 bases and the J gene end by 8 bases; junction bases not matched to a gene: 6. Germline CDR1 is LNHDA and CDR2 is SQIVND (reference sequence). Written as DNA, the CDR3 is TGTGCCAGTAGCCGGGACAGATTGGAAGCTTTCTTT. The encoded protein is CASSRDRLEAFF.

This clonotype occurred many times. In DNA form, the CDR3 reads TGTGCCAGCAGTGAACAGGGGGCGGGGGAGACCCAGTACTTC. This codes for CASSEQGAGETQYF. The chain carries TRBV6-1 and TRBJ2-5; 8 bases fit TRBD1. CDR3 length: 14 residues. CDR1 is MNHNS, CDR2 SASEGT, per germline. Trimming removed 2 bases from V and 5 bases from J; junction bases left unmatched: 4.

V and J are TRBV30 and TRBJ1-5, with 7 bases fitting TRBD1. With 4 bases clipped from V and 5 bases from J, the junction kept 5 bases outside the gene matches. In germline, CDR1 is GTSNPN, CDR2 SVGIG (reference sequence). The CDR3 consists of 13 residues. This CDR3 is CAWTGQVHQPQHF. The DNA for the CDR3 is TGTGCCTGGACAGGACAGGTCCATCAGCCCCAGCATTTT.

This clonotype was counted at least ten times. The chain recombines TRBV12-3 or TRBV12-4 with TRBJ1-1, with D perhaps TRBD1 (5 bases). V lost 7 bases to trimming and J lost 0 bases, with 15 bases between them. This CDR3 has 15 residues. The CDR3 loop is CASTWGTTLNTEAFF. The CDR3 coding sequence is TGTGCCAGCACTTGGGGCACCACTTTGAACACTGAAGCTTTCTTT.

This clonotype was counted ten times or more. The CDR3, as DNA: TGTGCCAGTAGTACCTCGGTCGGGGTCTACGAGCAGTACTTC. Residues: CASSTSVGVYEQYF. This chain links TRBV19 with TRBJ2-7; D may be TRBD2 (5 bases). V lost 4 bases, J lost 3 bases, and 13 bases lay in between. Germline assignment: CDR1 LNHDA and CDR2 SQIVND (reference sequence). The CDR3 covers 14 residues. The variable domain in full, with the rest retrieved from reference TRBV19 and TRBJ2-7, is DGGITQSPKYLFRKEGQNVTLSCEQNLNHDAMYWYRQDPGQGLRLIYYSQIVNDFQKGDIAEGYSVSREKKESFPLTVTSAQKNPTAFYLCASSTSVGVYEQYFGPGTRLTVT.

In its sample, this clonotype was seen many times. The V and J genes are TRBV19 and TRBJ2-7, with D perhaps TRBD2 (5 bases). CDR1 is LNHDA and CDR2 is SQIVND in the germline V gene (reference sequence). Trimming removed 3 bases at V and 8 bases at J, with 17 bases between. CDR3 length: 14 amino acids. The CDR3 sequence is CASSITAETTKQYF. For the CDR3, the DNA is TGTGCCAGTAGTATCACGGCAGAGACTACGAAGCAGTACTTC.

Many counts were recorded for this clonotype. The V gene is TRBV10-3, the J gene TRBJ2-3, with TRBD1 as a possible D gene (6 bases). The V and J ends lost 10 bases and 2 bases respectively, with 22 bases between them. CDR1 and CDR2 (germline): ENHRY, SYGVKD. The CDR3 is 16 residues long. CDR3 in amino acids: CATRFVRGKDTDTQYF. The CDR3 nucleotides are TGTGCCACCCGCTTTGTCAGGGGAAAGGACACAGATACGCAGTATTTT.

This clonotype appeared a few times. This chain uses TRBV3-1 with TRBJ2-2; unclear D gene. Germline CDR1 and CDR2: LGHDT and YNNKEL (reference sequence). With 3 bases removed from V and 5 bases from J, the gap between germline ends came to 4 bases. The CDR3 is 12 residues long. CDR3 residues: CASSQVTGELFF. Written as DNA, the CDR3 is TGTGCCAGCAGCCAGGTGACCGGGGAGCTGTTTTTT.

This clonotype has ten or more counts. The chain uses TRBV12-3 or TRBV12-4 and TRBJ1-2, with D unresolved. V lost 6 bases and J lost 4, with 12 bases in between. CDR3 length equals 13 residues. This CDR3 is CASSRSNLYGYTF. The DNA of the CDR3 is TGTGCCAGCAGCCGGTCAAATCTCTATGGCTACACCTTC.

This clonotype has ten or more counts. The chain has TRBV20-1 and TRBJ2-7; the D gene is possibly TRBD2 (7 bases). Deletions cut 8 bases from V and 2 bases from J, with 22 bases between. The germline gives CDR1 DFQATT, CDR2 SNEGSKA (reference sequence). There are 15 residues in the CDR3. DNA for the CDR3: TGCAGTTGCTCTGGGGAGGGGGACAAAACCTACGAGCAGTACTTC. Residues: CSCSGEGDKTYEQYF.

The CDR3 sequence: CACETGGRYEQYF. The CDR3 DNA is TGTGCCTGCGAGACAGGGGGTAGGTACGAGCAGTACTTC. The J gene is TRBJ2-7, the V gene TRBV28; 9 positions match TRBD1. This CDR3 comprises 13 residues. Per germline, CDR1 MDHEN and CDR2 SYDVKM. Trimming took 11 bases from V and 4 from J; bases not matched to a gene: 9.

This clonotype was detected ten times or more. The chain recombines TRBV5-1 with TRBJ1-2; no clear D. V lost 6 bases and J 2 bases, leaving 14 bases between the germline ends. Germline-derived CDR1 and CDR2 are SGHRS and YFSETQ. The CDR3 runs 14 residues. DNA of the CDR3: TGCGCCAGCAACCCCCTCGGTCCGAACTATGGCTACACCTTC. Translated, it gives CASNPLGPNYGYTF.